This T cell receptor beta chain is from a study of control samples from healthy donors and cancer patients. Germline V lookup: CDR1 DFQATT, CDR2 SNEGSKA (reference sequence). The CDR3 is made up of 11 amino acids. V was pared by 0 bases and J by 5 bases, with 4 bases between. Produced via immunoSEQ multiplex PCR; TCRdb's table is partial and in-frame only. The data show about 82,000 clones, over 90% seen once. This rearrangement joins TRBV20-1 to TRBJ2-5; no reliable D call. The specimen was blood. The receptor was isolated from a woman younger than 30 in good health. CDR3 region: CSARDKETQYF. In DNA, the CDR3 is TGCAGTGCTAGAGATAAGGAGACCCAGTACTTC.